This T cell receptor beta chain came from a study of beta chain features in type 1 diabetes. This clone turned up a few times. Its antigen remains unidentified. Study-level results: The study found that naive, central memory and Treg TCRB repertoires appeared more similar in patients than in healthy donors. Among type 1 diabetes patients, VDJ junctions had fewer insertions and more deletions.

Sequenced material consisted of expressed TCRB transcripts (all of the isolated RNA was reverse transcribed). The data were produced by immunoSEQ multiplex PCR, yet TCRdb's version contains in-frame clones alone and is incomplete. The sample includes just over 450,000 clones, approximately 30% of them seen just once. The sequence derives from a man younger than 35 in good health. The sequenced sample was naive CD4+ T cells from blood.

CDR3 nucleotides: TGCGCCAGCAGCGTGACGCCTAGCGGGATGGGCGAGCAGTACTTC. Its translation: CASSVTPSGMGEQYF. The chain recombines TRBV5-1 with TRBJ2-7; 9 bases match TRBD2. The CDR3 spans 15 residues. Germline values: CDR1 SGHRS, CDR2 YFSETQ. V lost 4 bases and J lost 6; bases outside the gene matches: 11. Full variable domain (rest looked up from reference TRBV5-1 and TRBJ2-7): KAGVTQTPRYLIKTRGQQVTLSCSPISGHRSVSWYQQTPGQGLQFLFEYFSETQRNKGNFPGRFSGRQFSNSRSEMNVSTLELGDSALYLCASSVTPSGMGEQYFGPGTRLTVT.